This TCR beta chain is from a study of T cell responses to AZD1222 COVID-19 vaccine. Study-level points and caveats: Donors in the cohort were predominantly white British and more often female, and clonal diversity was possibly underestimated. Along spike, vaccine-associated CD4 TCRs were found throughout, with dominance at 160-218 and 743-854.

Germline loops: CDR1 SGHNT, CDR2 YYREEE (reference sequence). The CDR3 extends over 14 amino acids. V was cut by 4 bases and J by 3 bases, with 13 bases left in between. To note about this clone: Antigen specificity is unknown.

Assay: immunoSEQ multiplex PCR; the TCRdb copy retains only in-frame clones and omits some. Among 150,000 to 200,000 clones, about 90% were seen once, and the ten largest hold under 1.2%. This chain uses TRBV5-4 with TRBJ1-2, with D maybe TRBD1 (6 bases). The specimen was peripheral blood, collected 28 days after the second AZD1222 dose. This TCR derives from an adult who received the AZD1222 COVID-19 vaccine. CDR3 residues: CASSPEGGYYGYTF. In DNA, the CDR3 is TGTGCCAGCAGCCCGGAGGGGGGGTACTATGGCTACACCTTC. Full variable domain (remainder filled in from reference TRBV5-4 and TRBJ1-2): ETGVTQSPTHLIKTRGQQVTLRCSSQSGHNTVSWYQQALGQGPQFIFQYYREEENGRGNFPPRFSGLQFPNYSSELNVNALELDDSALYLCASSPEGGYYGYTFGSGTRLTVV.